This T cell receptor beta chain was observed in a study of T cell responses to AZD1222 COVID-19 vaccine. Broader study findings: Seropositive AZD1222 recipients at baseline numbered only five or six.

Sequenced by immunoSEQ multiplex PCR; TCRdb stores in-frame clones only, minus some. Among over 130,000 clones listed, roughly 90% were seen once. Worth noting for this clone: Its antigen is still unknown.

The source was peripheral blood, collected 28 days after the second AZD1222 dose. The receptor was derived from an adult who received the AZD1222 COVID-19 vaccine.

The CDR3 DNA follows: TGTGCCAGCAGCCCCGACAGAGGCTATGGCTACACCTTC. Amino acids: CASSPDRGYGYTF. The rearrangement links TRBV11-2 to TRBJ1-2; a possible D gene is TRBD1 (5 bases). Germline V gene lookup returns CDR1 SGHAT and CDR2 FQNNGV. This CDR3 has 13 residues. Trimming removed 5 bases at V and 4 bases at J, with 11 bases between.